The rows below give T cell receptor beta chains drawn from one sample of a study of T cell responses to AZD1222 COVID-19 vaccine. Clones were read by immunoSEQ multiplex PCR, and TCRdb kept only the in-frame ones, dropping some. Of some 160,000 clones detected, approximately 89% appear once; the ten largest clones hold under 5%. The sequences come from peripheral blood, collected on day 0 of AZD1222 vaccination. The receptors shown here come from an adult in good health. The CDR3 runs from the conserved cysteine through the conserved F or W. Fields, in order: D gene, V gene, J gene, clone size, CDR3 protein, CDR3 DNA. A D gene is named only where the DNA matches it firmly. Not every row has a clone size; where given, it reads once, few, many or a size class.

TRBD2	TRBV7-2	TRBJ2-7	NA	CASSREGHTYEQYF	TGTGCCAGCAGCCGGGAGGGCCACACCTACGAGCAGTACTTC
NA	TRBV4-3	TRBJ2-7	NA	CASSHLQAPLTEQYF	TGCGCCAGCAGCCACCTACAGGCCCCCCTGACTGAGCAGTACTTC
TRBD1	TRBV5-4	TRBJ2-2	NA	CASSQTGGRTGELFF	TGTGCCAGCAGCCAAACAGGGGGCCGCACCGGGGAGCTGTTTTTT
NA	TRBV2	TRBJ2-2	NA	CASLWMDNTGELFF	TGTGCCAGCTTGTGGATGGACAACACCGGGGAGCTGTTTTTT
NA	TRBV3-1/TRBV3-2	TRBJ2-7	NA	CASSQDLGGGYEQYF	TGTGCCAGCAGCCAAGATTTGGGTGGCGGCTACGAGCAGTACTTC
NA	TRBV3-1/TRBV3-2	TRBJ1-1	NA	CASSLGPGTEAFF	TGTGCCAGCAGCCTCGGACCCGGCACTGAAGCTTTCTTT
TRBD2	TRBV19	TRBJ2-7	NA	CASQPGLASSYEQYF	TGTGCCAGTCAACCGGGACTAGCGTCCTCCTACGAGCAGTACTTC
TRBD2	TRBV12-3/TRBV12-4	TRBJ2-7	NA	CASSLGAGAHPYF	TGTGCCAGCAGTTTAGGAGCGGGGGCACATCCGTACTTC
TRBD1	TRBV10-1	TRBJ1-4	NA	CASRDRGLEKLFF	TGCGCCAGCCGGGACAGGGGATTGGAAAAACTGTTTTTT
TRBD1	TRBV9	TRBJ1-2	NA	CASSVTGGGYTF	TGTGCCAGCAGCGTGACAGGGGGCGGCTACACCTTC
NA	TRBV2	TRBJ2-1	NA	CAEGGPPYNEQFF	TGTGCGGAAGGCGGCCCCCCCTACAATGAGCAGTTCTTC
NA	TRBV5-5	TRBJ1-5	few	CASSLRPGTQPQHF	TGTGCCAGCAGCTTGCGTCCCGGGACCCAGCCCCAGCATTTT
NA	TRBV6-2/TRBV6-3	TRBJ1-2	NA	CASSYQIADSYGYTF	TGTGCCAGCAGTTACCAGATCGCTGACTCCTATGGCTACACCTTC
TRBD1	TRBV28	TRBJ2-6	NA	CASSLHRGSGANVLTF	TGTGCCAGCAGTTTGCACAGGGGGTCTGGGGCCAACGTCCTGACTTTC
TRBD1	TRBV11-3	TRBJ2-1	NA	CASRPRDRGPNEQFF	TGTGCCAGCAGGCCCCGGGACAGGGGACCCAATGAGCAGTTCTTC
NA	TRBV7-9	TRBJ1-6	NA	CASSARGSSPLHF	TGTGCCAGCAGCGCCAGGGGTAGCTCACCCCTCCACTTT
NA	TRBV7-2	TRBJ1-2	few	CASSPNRVFYGYTF	TGTGCCAGCAGCCCCAATCGTGTGTTCTATGGCTACACCTTC
TRBD1	TRBV3-1/TRBV3-2	TRBJ2-1	NA	CASSQDWDSYNEQFF	TGTGCCAGCAGCCAAGATTGGGACAGCTACAATGAGCAGTTCTTC
TRBD1	TRBV30	TRBJ2-7	NA	CAWRPPGQWVEQYF	TGTGCCTGGAGGCCGCCGGGACAGTGGGTCGAGCAGTACTTC
NA	TRBV19	TRBJ1-4	NA	CASSPGGRLTNEKLFF	TGTGCCAGTAGCCCTGGGGGACGGCTAACTAATGAAAAACTGTTTTTT
NA	TRBV21-1	TRBJ2-1	NA	CASSKGVGLAGGYNEQFF	TGTGCCAGCAGCAAAGGAGTCGGACTAGCGGGAGGGTACAATGAGCAGTTCTTC
NA	TRBV5-1	TRBJ2-5	few	CASSLNQETQYF	TGCGCCAGCAGCTTAAACCAAGAGACCCAGTACTTC
NA	TRBV6-5	TRBJ2-2	NA	CASSPTSSFTGELFF	TGTGCCAGCAGCCCGACCAGTTCTTTTACCGGGGAGCTGTTTTTT
NA	TRBV3-1/TRBV3-2	TRBJ1-5	NA	CASSDTSNQPQHF	TGTGCCAGCTCGGACACTTCGAATCAGCCCCAGCATTTT
TRBD2	TRBV6-5	TRBJ2-7	NA	CASSFLGTSGSEQYF	TGTGCCAGCAGCTTTCTTGGGACTAGCGGGAGTGAGCAGTACTTC
NA	TRBV24-1	TRBJ2-3	NA	CATSDSVDSSTDTQYF	TGTGCCACCAGTGATTCTGTTGACAGCAGCACAGATACGCAGTATTTT
NA	TRBV30	TRBJ1-2	NA	CAWNLRGTYGYTF	TGTGCCTGGAACTTACGGGGCACCTATGGCTACACCTTC
TRBD1	TRBV27	TRBJ1-5	NA	CASSSGGSNQPQHF	TGTGCCAGCAGTTCAGGGGGTAGCAATCAGCCCCAGCATTTT
TRBD1	TRBV11-2	TRBJ2-1	NA	CASSPRPGQPNNEQFF	TGTGCCAGCAGTCCTAGGCCGGGACAGCCCAACAATGAGCAGTTCTTC
NA	TRBV15	TRBJ1-1	NA	CATSRGHLNTEAFF	TGTGCCACCAGCCGAGGACATCTGAACACTGAAGCTTTCTTT
NA	TRBV29-1	TRBJ2-2	NA	CSVGGGPTGELFF	TGCAGCGTTGGGGGCGGCCCCACCGGGGAGCTGTTTTTT
TRBD1	TRBV5-5	TRBJ2-7	NA	CASSRRTGNSEQYF	TGTGCCAGCAGTAGACGGACAGGGAACAGCGAGCAGTACTTC
TRBD1	TRBV27	TRBJ2-7	NA	CASRRGTGEQYF	TGTGCCAGCAGACGAGGGACAGGCGAGCAGTACTTC
NA	TRBV10-2	TRBJ2-2	NA	CASSGLQESTGELFF	TGCGCCAGCAGTGGACTACAGGAGTCCACCGGGGAGCTGTTTTTT
NA	TRBV13	TRBJ2-5	NA	CASSRTKETQYF	TGTGCCAGCAGCCGGACAAAAGAGACCCAGTACTTC
TRBD2	TRBV9	TRBJ2-7	once	CASSVGSSGRADEQYF	TGTGCCAGCAGCGTAGGGTCTAGCGGGAGGGCGGACGAGCAGTACTTC
NA	TRBV19	TRBJ1-5	once	CASRQDGNQPQHF	TGTGCCAGTAGGCAGGATGGCAATCAGCCCCAGCATTTT
NA	TRBV30	TRBJ2-1	NA	CAWSALGPGGEQFF	TGTGCCTGGAGTGCGCTAGGACCTGGGGGTGAGCAGTTCTTC
NA	TRBV28	TRBJ1-5	NA	CASSELGNQPQHF	TGTGCCAGCAGTGAGTTGGGCAATCAGCCCCAGCATTTT
NA	TRBV6-4	TRBJ2-1	few	CASRPDEHNEQFF	TGTGCCAGCCGACCGGACGAACACAATGAGCAGTTCTTC
NA	TRBV29-1	TRBJ2-1	NA	CSVEEPVGNEQFF	TGCAGCGTTGAAGAGCCTGTAGGAAATGAGCAGTTCTTC
TRBD1	TRBV7-9	TRBJ1-5	few	CASSFGTGVNQPQHF	TGTGCCAGCAGCTTCGGGACAGGGGTTAATCAGCCCCAGCATTTT